This section outlines one T cell receptor beta chain sequence together with its context. The antigen is not known. This specimen belongs to a study of hypomethylating agent response in myelodysplastic syndrome. In the study overall: About six patients responded with complete response or hematologic improvement; roughly 5 did not. Study-level results: Responders gained more novel clonotypes; non-responders had more contracted clonotypes after treatment.

Data came from immunoSEQ multiplex PCR; TCRdb stores just in-frame clones and leaves some out. Of over 6,000 clones in the sample, about 80% were seen once. The sequence derives from a human donor with myelodysplastic syndrome. The specimen was bone marrow, collected before or after starting hypomethylating agent treatment for myelodysplastic syndrome (not recorded which).

CDR3 in amino acids: CASSPRTSGGAQTQYF. As DNA, the CDR3 is TGTGCCAGTAGTCCGAGGACTAGCGGGGGGGCCCAGACCCAGTACTTC. This rearrangement joins TRBV19 to TRBJ2-5; 15 nucleotides agree with TRBD2. The V gene end was trimmed by 5 bases and the J gene end by 6 bases; junction bases not matched to a gene: 7. The CDR3 extends over 16 amino acids. The V gene's germline CDR1 is LNHDA and CDR2 SQIVND (reference sequence).